This T cell receptor (beta chain) was profiled in a study of CD8+ T cells in alopecia areata. Study in general: The study gave treated patients oral tofacitinib at 5 to 10 mg twice daily. Tofacitinib administration persisted for 6 to 18 months, succeeded by 6 months off drug. Findings and caveats of the study: Scalp specimens additionally yield sequences from normal skin's resident alphabeta T cells.

RNA extraction and reverse transcription yielded cDNA as sequencing template. Sequencing used immunoSEQ multiplex PCR; TCRdb keeps in-frame clones, though not all of them. Among roughly 250,000 clones listed, less than 80% were seen once. Per germline, CDR1 SGHNT and CDR2 YYREEE (reference sequence). V gave up 3 bases and J gave up 7 bases, with 17 bases separating them. CDR3 size: 15 residues. Sorting from PBMCs produced CD4+ and CD8+ T cells. With regard to this clone: Its antigen is unknown.

The TCR originated in a human donor with alopecia areata. Source: CD4+ T cells sorted from blood, taken at week 0. The V call is TRBV5-4, the J call TRBJ2-1, with D perhaps assigned TRBD1 or TRBD2 (5 bases each). The CDR3 loop reads CASSSSPGRVNEQFF. Here the CDR3 DNA reads TGTGCCAGCAGCTCCTCTCCGGGACGGGTTAATGAGCAGTTCTTC.